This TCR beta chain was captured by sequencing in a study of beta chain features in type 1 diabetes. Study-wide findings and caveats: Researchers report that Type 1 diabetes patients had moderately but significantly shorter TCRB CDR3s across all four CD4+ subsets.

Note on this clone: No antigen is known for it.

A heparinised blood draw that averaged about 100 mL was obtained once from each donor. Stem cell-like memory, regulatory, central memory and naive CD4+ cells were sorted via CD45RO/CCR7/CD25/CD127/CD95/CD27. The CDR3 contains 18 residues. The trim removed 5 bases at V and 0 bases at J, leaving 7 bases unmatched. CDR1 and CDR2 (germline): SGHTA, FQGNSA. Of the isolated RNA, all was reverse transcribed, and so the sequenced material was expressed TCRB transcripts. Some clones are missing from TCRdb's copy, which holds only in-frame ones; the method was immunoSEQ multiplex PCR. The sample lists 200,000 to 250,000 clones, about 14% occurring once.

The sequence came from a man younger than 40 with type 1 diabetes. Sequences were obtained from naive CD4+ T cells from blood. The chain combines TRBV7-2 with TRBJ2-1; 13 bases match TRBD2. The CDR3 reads CASSVRLAGGPSYNEQFF. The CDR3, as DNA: TGTGCCAGCAGCGTACGACTAGCGGGGGGACCCTCCTACAATGAGCAGTTCTTC.